These 16 T cell receptor beta chains were sequenced from one sample in a study of blood T cells in healthy people across ages. Then a second PCR, running about 6 to 12 cycles, was carried out with a sample-barcoded 5' primer and a J-beta primer mix. TCRdb re-called the 5' RACE reads with MiXCR, one entry per CDR3 protein. The repertoire has 850,000 to 1,300,000 distinct CDR3 sequences, over 35% of them found once; the top ten carry approximately 20%. The sequenced material came from blood. These receptors came from an older woman in good health.

This clonotype was recorded a few times. The chain recombines TRBV7-2 with TRBJ2-7; either TRBD1 or TRBD2 may supply D (6 bases each). This CDR3 is 16 amino acids long. Trimming pared 5 bases from V and 3 bases from J, leaving 20 bases between. Germline CDR1 SGHTA, CDR2 FQGNSA. The chain's CDR3 is CASSPPWGDKLYEQYF. The CDR3 nucleotides are TGTGCCAGCAGCCCCCCCTGGGGGGACAAACTCTACGAGCAGTACTTC.

This clonotype appeared a few times. The rearrangement uses TRBV20-1 and TRBJ2-7; D remains ambiguous. The CDR3 covers 13 residues. Germline lookup yields CDR1 DFQATT and CDR2 SNEGSKA (reference sequence). V was trimmed by 3 bases and J by 4 bases, leaving 13 bases between them. The CDR3 sequence is CSASVEDLYEQYF. The CDR3 bases are TGCAGTGCTAGTGTTGAGGACCTATACGAGCAGTACTTC.

This clonotype has a handful of counts. This chain joins TRBV6-1 and TRBJ2-1; the match to TRBD2 covers 14 bases. The CDR3 is 18 residues long. From germline, CDR1 is MNHNS and CDR2 SASEGT. Losses at the gene ends were 7 bases for V and 1 base for J; bases not matched to a gene: 9. For the CDR3, the DNA is TGTGCCAGCAAGGGGACTAGCGGGAGTCTCGTTTCCTACAATGAGCAGTTCTTC. This gives the protein CASKGTSGSLVSYNEQFF.

The rearrangement uses TRBV20-1 and TRBJ1-6; D is unresolved. Germline CDR1 reads DFQATT; CDR2 reads SNEGSKA (reference sequence). V was clipped by 3 bases and J by 7 bases, with 13 bases between them. CDR3 length: 14 residues. CDR3 sequence (DNA): TGCAGTGCTAGTCCTTCTCAAATCAATTCACCCCTCCACTTT. Amino acid sequence: CSASPSQINSPLHF.

V and J are TRBV18 and TRBJ2-7; D uncertain. This CDR3 spans 12 amino acids. In germline, CDR1 is KGHSH, CDR2 LQKENI. V lost 3 bases to trimming and J lost 5 bases, with 8 bases between them. CDR3 loop: CASSPRLDEQYF. The CDR3, as DNA: TGTGCCAGCTCACCGCGTTTGGACGAGCAGTACTTC. Filled out from reference TRBV18 and TRBJ2-7, the complete variable domain reads NAGVMQNPRHLVRRRGQEARLRCSPMKGHSHVYWYRQLPEEGLKFMVYLQKENIIDESGMPKERFSAEFPKEGPSILRIQQVVRGDSAAYFCASSPRLDEQYFGPGTRLTVT.

This clonotype was seen only a few times. This chain joins TRBV7-8 and TRBJ2-3; D is perhaps TRBD2 (6 bases). Germline V gene lookup returns CDR1 SGHVS and CDR2 FQNEAQ. The CDR3 consists of 18 residues. With 6 bases removed from V and 4 bases from J, the gap between germline ends came to 26 bases. CDR3 coding DNA: TGTGCCAGCAGACCAGGAAGGCGGGGCAGGGTAAGCCCAGATACGCAGTATTTT. It is translated as CASRPGRRGRVSPDTQYF. Using reference TRBV7-8 and TRBJ2-3 for the parts outside the CDR3, the full variable domain is GAGVSQSPRYKVAKRGQDVALRCDPISGHVSLFWYQQALGQGPEFLTYFQNEAQLDKSGLPSDRFFAERPEGSVSTLKIQRTQQEDSAVYLCASRPGRRGRVSPDTQYFGPGTRLTVL.

This clonotype was seen only a few times. The chain recombines TRBV11-1 with TRBJ2-1; D remains unclear. The V and J ends lost 4 bases and 6 bases respectively, with 10 bases between them. The CDR3 contains 13 residues. CDR1 is SGHAT and CDR2 is FQDESV in the germline V gene (reference sequence). CDR3 in DNA: TGTGCCAGCAGCTCCCCTAGAACCAATGAGCAGTTCTTC. This sequence encodes CASSSPRTNEQFF.

The chain joins TRBV11-2 to TRBJ2-4, with 8 bases that match TRBD2. CDR1 and CDR2 from the germline V gene are SGHAT and FQNNGV. With V trimmed by 7 bases and J by 6 bases, 11 bases remained unmatched. CDR3 length: 15 residues. The CDR3 sequence is CASKHPGGRGNIQYF. CDR3 DNA: TGTGCCAGCAAGCACCCGGGAGGGCGAGGAAACATTCAGTACTTC. Using reference TRBV11-2 and TRBJ2-4 for the parts outside the CDR3, the full variable domain is EAGVAQSPRYKIIEKRQSVAFWCNPISGHATLYWYQQILGQGPKLLIQFQNNGVVDDSQLPKDRFSAERLKGVDSTLKIQPAKLEDSAVYLCASKHPGGRGNIQYFGAGTRLSVL.

The gene calls are TRBV7-8 and TRBJ2-1; 11 bases are shared with TRBD2. This CDR3 is 18 amino acids long. V was pared by 1 base and J by 1 base, with 6 bases of the junction left unmatched. Germline V lookup: CDR1 SGHVS, CDR2 FQNEAQ. CDR3 protein: CASSLGSGTSGSYNEQFF. DNA for the CDR3: TGTGCCAGCAGCTTAGGGAGCGGGACTAGCGGTTCCTACAATGAGCAGTTCTTC.

V and J are TRBV20-1 and TRBJ2-1, with D perhaps TRBD1 or TRBD2 (5 bases each). Trimming left V 7 bases short and J 13 bases short, with 17 bases between. CDR1 and CDR2 (germline): DFQATT, SNEGSKA (reference sequence). The CDR3 runs to 11 residues. The CDR3 DNA follows: TGCAGTGTAGAAAGGGGAGAGACCCAGTTCTTC. It specifies CSVERGETQFF.

This clonotype was counted between two and nine times. The rearrangement uses TRBV29-1 and TRBJ2-6; 9 bases are a match to TRBD2. Germline values: CDR1 SQVTM, CDR2 ANQGSEA. The CDR3 consists of 16 residues. V lost 4 bases, J lost 2 bases, and 6 bases stayed unmatched. The CDR3 spells CSVGSGRFTGANVLTF. The CDR3 DNA is TGCAGCGTTGGGAGCGGGAGGTTTACTGGGGCCAACGTCCTGACTTTC.

This clonotype has only a few counts. The chain carries TRBV7-9 and TRBJ2-5, with D uncertain. This CDR3 has 12 residues. Trimming cost V 6 bases and J 11 bases, with 16 bases left between them. Germline-derived CDR1 and CDR2 are SEHNR and FQNEAQ (reference sequence). The CDR3 region has the DNA TGTGCCAGCAGGATCGACGGATCTGAGCAGTACTTC. Translating it yields CASRIDGSEQYF. Filled out from reference TRBV7-9 and TRBJ2-5, the complete variable domain reads DTGVSQNPRHKITKRGQNVTFRCDPISEHNRLYWYRQTLGQGPEFLTYFQNEAQLEKSRLLSDRFSAERPKGSFSTLEIQRTEQGDSAMYLCASRIDGSEQYFGPGTRLLVL.

In its sample, this clonotype was seen many times. This chain connects TRBV10-3 to TRBJ2-5; D call uncertain. The CDR3 spans 14 residues. Trimming cost V 5 bases and J 2 bases, with 12 bases left between them. Per the germline V gene, CDR1 is ENHRY and CDR2 is SYGVKD. The CDR3 reads CAISTLGQQETQYF. CDR3 nucleotides: TGTGCCATCAGTACGTTGGGCCAGCAAGAGACCCAGTACTTC.

The rearrangement joins TRBV2 to TRBJ2-4; D possibly matches TRBD1 or TRBD2 (5 bases each). CDR1 and CDR2 from the germline V gene are SNHLY and FYNNEI. The CDR3 is 16 residues long. Trimming stripped 1 base from V and 1 base from J, with 11 bases between. As DNA, the CDR3 is TGTGCCAGCAGTGAAGGTGGAAGGGACGCCAAAAACATTCAGTACTTC. The encoded protein is CASSEGGRDAKNIQYF.

V gene TRBV3-1 combines with J gene TRBJ1-5; 8 bases agree with TRBD1. V shed 4 bases and J 3 bases; nucleotides not matched to a gene: 8. The CDR3 consists of 16 residues. The germline V gene encodes CDR1 LGHDT and CDR2 YNNKEL (reference sequence). Written as DNA, the CDR3 is TGTGCCAGCAGCCCGGGTCGACAGGGGAACAATCAGCCCCAGCATTTT. This sequence encodes CASSPGRQGNNQPQHF.

In its sample, this clonotype was seen a few times. The V call is TRBV9, the J call TRBJ2-3; 7 nucleotides match TRBD1. Losses at the gene ends were 3 bases for V and 7 bases for J; bases not matched to a gene: 11. Germline lookup yields CDR1 SGDLS and CDR2 YYNGEE. This CDR3 comprises 15 residues. This CDR3 is CASSGAWDRWYTQYF. CDR3 bases: TGTGCCAGCAGCGGTGCTTGGGACAGATGGTATACGCAGTATTTT.